A selection of T cell receptor beta chains follows, all from one sample in a study of blood T cells in healthy people across ages. TCRdb re-analysed the 5' RACE reads in MiXCR, keeping a single row per CDR3 protein. The sample yields around 1,500,000 distinct CDR3 sequences, 35% to 45% seen once. The material sequenced was blood. All receptors come from a woman aged 18-30 years in good health. The CDR3 runs from the conserved cysteine through the conserved F or W. A D gene is named only where the DNA matches it firmly. For some rows the clone size is stated as once, few or many, or as a class when expanded; others skip it.

J gene,D gene,clone size,V gene,CDR3 DNA,CDR3 protein
TRBJ1-5,-,-,TRBV7-9,TGTGCCAGCAGCCCCGACCGGGGGGCGGTCAATCAGCCCCAGCATTTT,CASSPDRGAVNQPQHF
TRBJ1-2,-,-,TRBV27,TGTGCCAGCAGACCCCGGATGGGGGATGGCTACACCTTC,CASRPRMGDGYTF
TRBJ2-1,TRBD2,once,TRBV10-3,TGTGCCATCAGGAATCCGGGAGGGCCGGAAGACAATGAGCAGTTCTTC,CAIRNPGGPEDNEQFF
TRBJ2-3,-,-,TRBV5-1,TGCGCCAGCAGCTCGACAGGATCCAACACAGATACGCAGTATTTT,CASSSTGSNTDTQYF
TRBJ2-2,-,-,TRBV9,TGTGCCAGCAGCGTAGCTCTACTAGGGGGGGGCACCGGGGAGCTGTTTTTT,CASSVALLGGGTGELFF
TRBJ2-7,TRBD2,few,TRBV12-3/TRBV12-4,TGTGCCAGCAGTCACCTGGCGGGGGGCGATTCCTACGAGCAGTACTTC,CASSHLAGGDSYEQYF
TRBJ2-7,-,-,TRBV20-1,TGCAGTGCTAGAGATCCTGAGGACACTTACGAGCAGTACTTC,CSARDPEDTYEQYF
TRBJ2-5,TRBD2,-,TRBV4-2,TGTGCCAGCAGCCGAGAACTAGCGGGAGCTGGTGAGCAGTACTTC,CASSRELAGAGEQYF
TRBJ1-1,-,-,TRBV12-3/TRBV12-4,TGTGCCAGCAGTTTAGGGACAGTCCCTTACACTGAAGCTTTCTTT,CASSLGTVPYTEAFF
TRBJ1-6,-,-,TRBV13,TGTGCCAGCAGCAAACAGGGTTCCTATAATTCACCCCTCCACTTT,CASSKQGSYNSPLHF
TRBJ2-7,TRBD1,-,TRBV9,TGTGCCAGCAGCGTAGCTACAGGGGACTACGAGCAGTACTTC,CASSVATGDYEQYF
TRBJ1-1,-,once,TRBV6-2/TRBV6-3,TGTGCCAGCAGTTACGGGGAGGAAGCTTTCTTT,CASSYGEEAFF
TRBJ1-1,-,-,TRBV6-5,TGTGCCAGCAGTTACGATGGGGGTAGGAATGCTTTCTTT,CASSYDGGRNAFF
TRBJ2-1,-,few,TRBV3-1,TGTGCCAGCACCAACCCCCCGGACAATGAGCAGTTCTTC,CASTNPPDNEQFF
TRBJ2-6,-,-,TRBV10-2,TGCGCCTGTGGTGGGGGGGCAAGAACTGAAGCTTTC,CACGGGARTEAF
TRBJ2-7,TRBD1,-,TRBV11-3,TGTGCCAGCAGCAATCGACAGGGGATGAACGAGCAGTACTTC,CASSNRQGMNEQYF
TRBJ2-3,TRBD1,-,TRBV6-2/TRBV6-3,TGTGCCAGCAGTTACGGGACAGGGCCAGATACGCAGTATTTT,CASSYGTGPDTQYF
TRBJ1-5,-,-,TRBV9,TGTGCCAGCAGCGTGGGGGATAGGGGCAATCAGCCCCAGCATTTT,CASSVGDRGNQPQHF
TRBJ2-1,-,few,TRBV6-6,TGTGCCAGCAGTGGGGCCGGCAGGGTGAACAATGAGCAGTTCTTC,CASSGAGRVNNEQFF
TRBJ2-6,-,-,TRBV9,TGTGCCAGCAGGGGGATGTCTGGGGCCAACGTCCTGACTTTC,CASRGMSGANVLTF
TRBJ2-1,-,few,TRBV12-3/TRBV12-4,TGTGCCAGCAGCCCTGGACGGTCGGATGAGCAGTTCTTC,CASSPGRSDEQFF
TRBJ2-1,-,many,TRBV11-2,TGTGCCAGCAGCTTAGAACTAGTCTGGACCTACAATGAGCAGTTCTTC,CASSLELVWTYNEQFF
TRBJ1-5,-,few,TRBV6-6,TGTGCCAGCAGTTACCCCCGGGACCGCAATCAGCCCCAGCATTTT,CASSYPRDRNQPQHF
TRBJ2-1,TRBD2,-,TRBV2,TGTGCCAGCAGTGCGGGCGGGGGGCGGGAGCAGTTCTTC,CASSAGGGREQFF
TRBJ1-2,TRBD1,-,TRBV6-1,TGTGCCAGCAATAATGACAGGGGGCTTGGCTACACCTTC,CASNNDRGLGYTF
TRBJ2-7,TRBD1,few,TRBV3-1,TGTGCCAGCAGCTTCGGACAGGTCTCCTACGAGCAGTACTTC,CASSFGQVSYEQYF
TRBJ2-2,TRBD1,-,TRBV20-1,TGCAGTGCTAGAGGGGTACAGGGGAGCACCGGGGAGCTGTTTTTT,CSARGVQGSTGELFF
TRBJ2-1,-,-,TRBV30,TGTGCCTGGAGTACGATCGGCCTAGCGAGCAATGAGCAGTTCTTC,CAWSTIGLASNEQFF
TRBJ1-2,-,many,TRBV27,TGTGCCAGCAGTTCCCCCACGGGGGGCTCCGGTTATGGCTACACCTTC,CASSSPTGGSGYGYTF
TRBJ1-6,-,few,TRBV4-2,TGTGCCAGCAGCCAAGTGGGCTCACCCCTCCACTTT,CASSQVGSPLHF
TRBJ2-5,TRBD2,-,TRBV6-2/TRBV6-3,TGTGCCAGCCGCTCTTACTTAGCGGGGGCGTTGAAAGAGACCCAGTACTTC,CASRSYLAGALKETQYF
TRBJ2-2,TRBD2,-,TRBV10-3,TGTGCCATCATGCTAGCGGGAGGGACCGGGGAGCTGTTTTTT,CAIMLAGGTGELFF
TRBJ1-4,TRBD1,-,TRBV5-6,TGTGCCAGCAGCTTACGACAGGGCAAACTGTTTTTT,CASSLRQGKLFF
TRBJ1-2,TRBD1,-,TRBV20-1,TGCAGTGCTAGATCCAGGACAGGAGGGGCTGATGGCTACACCTTC,CSARSRTGGADGYTF
TRBJ2-5,TRBD2,-,TRBV20-1,TGCAGTGCTCTAGCGGGTGAGCGGATAGAGACCCAGTACTTC,CSALAGERIETQYF
TRBJ2-3,-,-,TRBV6-1,TGTGCCAGCAACCTTGGGGGGCCGCCAGATACGCAGTATTTT,CASNLGGPPDTQYF
TRBJ2-7,-,few,TRBV3-1,TGTGCCAGCAGCCAAAGGGCCCTCACGGACGAGCAGTACTTC,CASSQRALTDEQYF
TRBJ2-7,-,-,TRBV6-5,TGTGCCAGCAGTTACTCAACAGAGCCTGTCTCCTACGAGCAGTACTTC,CASSYSTEPVSYEQYF
TRBJ1-2,TRBD1,-,TRBV28,TGTGCCAGCAGTCCCTCGGGACAGGGCCCTAACTATGGCTACACCTTC,CASSPSGQGPNYGYTF
TRBJ2-6,-,-,TRBV5-1,TGCGCCAGCAACAACGGACACTCTGGGGCCAACGTCCTGACTTTC,CASNNGHSGANVLTF
TRBJ2-7,-,-,TRBV24-1,TGTGCCACCAGCGCTAATCCCGGGACTGGATCAGAGTCCTACGAGCAGTACTTC,CATSANPGTGSESYEQYF
TRBJ2-1,-,few,TRBV20-1,TGCAGTGCTAGAGATCCAGGGTACGGAGTCAATGAGCAGTTCTTC,CSARDPGYGVNEQFF
TRBJ2-7,TRBD1,-,TRBV20-1,TGCAGTGTCCCGGACAGGGCGAATTCCTACGAGCAGTACTTC,CSVPDRANSYEQYF
TRBJ2-5,-,-,TRBV6-4,TGTGCCAGCAGTGACCCGGGCAGGGCGGAGACCCAGTACTTC,CASSDPGRAETQYF
TRBJ1-2,TRBD1,few,TRBV6-1,TGTGCCAGCCGGCCCGGGACAGGGGTTTTCTATGGCTACACCTTC,CASRPGTGVFYGYTF
TRBJ2-3,-,-,TRBV6-1,TGTGCCAGCAGTGAAAGGAACAGCCCCACAGATACGCAGTATTTT,CASSERNSPTDTQYF
TRBJ2-3,-,-,TRBV6-5,TGTGCCAGCAGTTACTCGATAGGAGAGGCAGATACGCAGTATTTT,CASSYSIGEADTQYF
TRBJ2-7,-,-,TRBV11-2,TGTGCCAGCAGCAGCCGACAGGTTTGGGAGCAGTACTTC,CASSSRQVWEQYF
TRBJ1-5,TRBD1,-,TRBV2,TGTGCCAGCAGTGCCGGGACAGCTTATCAGCCCCAGCATTTT,CASSAGTAYQPQHF
TRBJ2-1,-,-,TRBV7-2,TGTGCCAGCAGCTTAGCAGAATCATATGAGCAGTTCTTC,CASSLAESYEQFF
TRBJ1-5,-,-,TRBV4-2,TGTGCCAGCAGCCACCTGGGGGCAAACTCACCTAATCAGCCCCAGCATTTT,CASSHLGANSPNQPQHF
TRBJ2-5,-,-,TRBV27,TGTGCCGGCAGTTTATTTAGCGGAGAGACCCAGTACTTC,CAGSLFSGETQYF
TRBJ1-5,TRBD1,-,TRBV20-1,TGCAGTGCAAGTCCCCGGGACAGGGGGCCGTTAGGCAATCAGCCCCAGCATTTT,CSASPRDRGPLGNQPQHF